These 12 T cell receptor beta chains were sequenced from one sample in a study of blood T cell repertoires in COVID-19. Produced via immunoSEQ multiplex PCR; TCRdb's table is partial and in-frame only. This repertoire shows 200,000 to 300,000 clones, roughly 86% found once; its top ten account for 5.2%. Sequencing input: peripheral blood. The receptor source for this set is a woman aged 55-75 years with COVID-19, enrolled during active disease.

The CDR3 DNA sequence: TGTGCCAGCAGCCGCATGACGGGGGGGAACACTGAAGCTTTCTTT. It yields the protein CASSRMTGGNTEAFF. The genes are TRBV9 and TRBJ1-1; D is possibly TRBD1 (5 bases). V was cut by 4 bases and J by 1 base, with 14 bases left in between. The CDR3 runs to 15 residues. CDR1 SGDLS and CDR2 YYNGEE come from the germline V gene.

This clone was counted a few times. The chain uses TRBV7-9 and TRBJ2-2; 10 nucleotides match TRBD1. The ends lost 5 bases at V and 5 bases at J; junction bases unmatched: 8. The CDR3 sequence is 16 residues long. CDR1 SEHNR and CDR2 FQNEAQ come from the germline V gene (reference sequence). Written as DNA, the CDR3 is TGTGCCAGCAGCCCCCGACAGGGGGCTGGAACCGGGGAGCTGTTTTTT. Translation gives CASSPRQGAGTGELFF.

V usage is TRBV30 and J usage is TRBJ2-7; 12 bases match TRBD2. The CDR3 covers 14 residues. Trimming at V came to 3 bases and at J to 4 bases, leaving 4 bases not matched to a gene. Germline loops: CDR1 GTSNPN, CDR2 SVGIG (reference sequence). CDR3 residues: CAWSRTSGKYEQYF. The CDR3 coding sequence is TGTGCCTGGAGCAGGACTAGCGGGAAATACGAGCAGTACTTC.

The chain employs TRBV4-3 and TRBJ1-2, with a tentative D call TRBD1 (6 bases). The V end lost 0 bases, the J end lost 8 bases, and 13 bases lay between the germline ends. The germline V gene encodes CDR1 LGHNA and CDR2 YSLEER. There are 14 residues in the CDR3. The CDR3, as DNA: TGCGCCAGCAGCCAAGATGGGACAAGGTCGGGCTACACCTTC. It translates to CASSQDGTRSGYTF.

In this sample, this clone turned up a few times. This chain uses TRBV10-1 with TRBJ2-7; TRBD2 agrees at 7 bases. Germline-derived CDR1 and CDR2 are WNHNN and SYGVQD (reference sequence). The CDR3 length is 16 residues. Germline trimming cut 3 bases from V and 5 bases from J; bases unmatched to any gene: 13. The DNA of the CDR3 is TGCGCCAGCAGTGAAGCCCGACTAGCTGGCGTTGACGAGCAGTACTTC. It specifies CASSEARLAGVDEQYF.

CDR3 in DNA: TGTGCCAGCCGAACAGGGGTTTCTAATGAAAAACTGTTTTTT. This codes for CASRTGVSNEKLFF. The V gene is TRBV5-5, the J gene TRBJ1-4; 7 nucleotides agree with TRBD1. The CDR3 runs to 14 residues. From germline, CDR1 is SGHKS and CDR2 YYEKEE (reference sequence). Germline trimming cut 7 bases from V and 3 bases from J; bases unmatched to any gene: 6.

This chain uses TRBV11-2 with TRBJ2-7; 12 bases align to TRBD2. This CDR3 region has 14 residues. Trimming cost V 4 bases and J 5 bases; bases outside gene matches: 3. In germline, CDR1 is SGHAT, CDR2 FQNNGV. In nucleotides, the CDR3 is TGTGCCAGCAGCTCGACTAGCGGGAGCGACGAGCAGTACTTC. Residues: CASSSTSGSDEQYF.

This rearrangement joins TRBV2 to TRBJ1-1; D is perhaps TRBD1 (5 bases). The CDR3 length is 15 residues. Trimming shortened V by 0 bases and J by 0 bases, and 8 bases separated the two germline ends. Germline V CDR1 and CDR2: SNHLY, FYNNEI. The CDR3 DNA follows: TGTGCCAGCAGTGAAGCGGGGGGGATGAACACTGAAGCTTTCTTT. Translated, it gives CASSEAGGMNTEAFF.

The chain employs TRBV18 and TRBJ1-1; D ambiguous. Germline CDR1 reads KGHSH; CDR2 reads LQKENI. CDR3 length: 16 residues. V lost 2 bases, J lost 1 base, and 14 bases lay in between. Written as DNA, the CDR3 is TGTGCCAGCTCACCAGACACCCCAGGAAAGAACACTGAAGCTTTCTTT. Amino acids: CASSPDTPGKNTEAFF.

The chain joins TRBV18 to TRBJ2-7; 9 nucleotides match TRBD1. The CDR3 extends over 15 amino acids. Germline V lookup: CDR1 KGHSH, CDR2 LQKENI. The V gene end was trimmed by 2 bases and the J gene end by 4 bases; junction bases not matched to a gene: 6. In nucleotides, the CDR3 is TGTGCCAGCTCACCATCCACAGGGGGCACGTACGAGCAGTACTTC. It codes for CASSPSTGGTYEQYF.

This clone came up a few times. CDR3 nucleotide sequence: TGTGCCAGCAGCTCCGAAGCCTCTGGAAACACCATATATTTT. Protein: CASSSEASGNTIYF. The chain uses TRBV7-2 and TRBJ1-3; D is uncertain. V lost 4 bases and J 0 bases, leaving 7 bases between the germline ends. The CDR3 sequence is 14 residues long. Germline loops: CDR1 SGHTA, CDR2 FQGNSA. Filled out from reference TRBV7-2 and TRBJ1-3, the complete variable domain reads GAGVSQSPSNKVTEKGKDVELRCDPISGHTALYWYRQSLGQGLEFLIYFQGNSAPDKSGLPSDRFSAERTGGSVSTLTIQRTQQEDSAVYLCASSSEASGNTIYFGEGSWLTVV.

This clone was observed a few times. This sequence joins TRBV12-2 and TRBJ2-3; the table's TRBD2 call for D was not verified on the DNA. TRBV12-2 is noted as a pseudogene. This CDR3 has 13 residues. CDR3 sequence: CASRPKGGDTQYF. The CDR3 DNA is TGTGCAAGTCGCCCCAAAGGAGGGGATACGCAGTATTTT.